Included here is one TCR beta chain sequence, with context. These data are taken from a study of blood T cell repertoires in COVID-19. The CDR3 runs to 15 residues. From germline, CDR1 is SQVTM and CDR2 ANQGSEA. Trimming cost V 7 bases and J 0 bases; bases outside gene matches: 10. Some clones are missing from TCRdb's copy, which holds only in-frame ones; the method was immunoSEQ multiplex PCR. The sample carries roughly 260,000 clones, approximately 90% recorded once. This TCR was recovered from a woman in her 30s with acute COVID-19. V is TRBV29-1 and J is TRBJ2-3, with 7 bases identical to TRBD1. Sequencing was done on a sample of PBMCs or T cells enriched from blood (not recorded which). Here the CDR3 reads CSACVTGTSTDTQYF. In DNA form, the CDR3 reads TGCAGCGCCTGCGTGACAGGGACAAGCACAGATACGCAGTATTTT.